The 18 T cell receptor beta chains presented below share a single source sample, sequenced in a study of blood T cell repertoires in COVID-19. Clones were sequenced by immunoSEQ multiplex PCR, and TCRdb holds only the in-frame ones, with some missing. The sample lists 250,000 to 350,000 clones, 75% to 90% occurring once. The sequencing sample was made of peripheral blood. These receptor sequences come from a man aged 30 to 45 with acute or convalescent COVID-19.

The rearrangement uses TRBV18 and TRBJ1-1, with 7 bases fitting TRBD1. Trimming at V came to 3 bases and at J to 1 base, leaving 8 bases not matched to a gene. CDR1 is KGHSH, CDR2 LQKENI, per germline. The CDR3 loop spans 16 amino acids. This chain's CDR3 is CASSPTQGQRNTEAFF. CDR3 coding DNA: TGTGCCAGCTCACCTACCCAGGGACAGAGGAACACTGAAGCTTTCTTT.

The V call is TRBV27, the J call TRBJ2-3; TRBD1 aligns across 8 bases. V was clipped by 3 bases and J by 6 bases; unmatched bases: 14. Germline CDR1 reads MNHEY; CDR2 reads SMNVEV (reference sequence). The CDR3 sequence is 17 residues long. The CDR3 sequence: CASSFSGQGRYLDTQYF. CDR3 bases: TGTGCCAGCAGTTTCTCCGGACAGGGTCGTTATTTGGATACGCAGTATTTT.

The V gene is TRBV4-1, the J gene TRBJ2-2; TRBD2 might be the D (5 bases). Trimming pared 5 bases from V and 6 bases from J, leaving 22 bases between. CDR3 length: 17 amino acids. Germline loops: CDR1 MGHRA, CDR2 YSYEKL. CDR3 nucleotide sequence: TGCGCCAGCAGCGAAAATCTCGGTTCCGGGGAGCCCGGGGAGCTGTTTTTT. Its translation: CASSENLGSGEPGELFF.

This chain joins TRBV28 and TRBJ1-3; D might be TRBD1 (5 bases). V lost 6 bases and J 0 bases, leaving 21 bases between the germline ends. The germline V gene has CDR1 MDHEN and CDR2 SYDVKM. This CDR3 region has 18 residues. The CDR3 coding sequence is TGTGCCAGCAGGAAAACTAGGGGACTCCTGAACTCTGGAAACACCATATATTTT. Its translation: CASRKTRGLLNSGNTIYF.

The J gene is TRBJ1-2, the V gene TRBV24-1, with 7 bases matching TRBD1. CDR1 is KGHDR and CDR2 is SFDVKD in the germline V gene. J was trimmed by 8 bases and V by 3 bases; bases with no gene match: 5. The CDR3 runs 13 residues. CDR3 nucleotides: TGTGCCACCAGTGATAGGAGGGGGCAAGGCTACACCTTC. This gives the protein CATSDRRGQGYTF.

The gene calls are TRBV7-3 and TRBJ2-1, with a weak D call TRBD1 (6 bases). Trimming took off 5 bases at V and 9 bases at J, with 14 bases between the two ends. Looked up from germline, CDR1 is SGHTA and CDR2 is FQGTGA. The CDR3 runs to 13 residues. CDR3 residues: CASSAQGRSEQFF. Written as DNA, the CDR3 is TGTGCCAGCAGCGCACAGGGAAGGAGTGAGCAGTTCTTC.

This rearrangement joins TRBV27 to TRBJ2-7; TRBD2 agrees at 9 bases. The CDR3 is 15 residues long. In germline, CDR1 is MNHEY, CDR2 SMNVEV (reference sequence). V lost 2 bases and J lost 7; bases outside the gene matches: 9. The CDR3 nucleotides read TGTGCCAGCAGTTTAAAAGCGGGAGGACTAAGGGAGCAGTACTTC. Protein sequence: CASSLKAGGLREQYF.

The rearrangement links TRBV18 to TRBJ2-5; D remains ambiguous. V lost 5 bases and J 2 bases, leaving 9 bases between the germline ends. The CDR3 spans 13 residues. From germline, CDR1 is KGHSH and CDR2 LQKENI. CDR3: CASSSYLQETQYF. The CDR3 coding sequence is TGTGCCAGCTCATCCTACTTGCAAGAGACCCAGTACTTC.

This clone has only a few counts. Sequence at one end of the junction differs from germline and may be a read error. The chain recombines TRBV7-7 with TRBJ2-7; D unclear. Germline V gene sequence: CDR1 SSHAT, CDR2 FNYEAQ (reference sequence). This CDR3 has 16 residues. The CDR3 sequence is CASRPYSVQTTYEQYF. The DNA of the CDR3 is TGTGCTAGCAGACCGTACTCCGTCCAGACAACCTACGAGCAGTACTTC.

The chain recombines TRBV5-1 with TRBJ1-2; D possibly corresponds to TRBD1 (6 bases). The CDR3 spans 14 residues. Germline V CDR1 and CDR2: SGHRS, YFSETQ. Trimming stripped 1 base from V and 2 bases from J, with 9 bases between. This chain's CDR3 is CASSLNQGNYGYTF. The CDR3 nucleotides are TGCGCCAGCAGCTTGAACCAGGGGAACTATGGCTACACCTTC.

The CDR3 loop reads CASSQRPLPGDTIYF. The DNA of the CDR3 is TGTGCCAGCAGCCAAAGACCGCTCCCCGGGGACACCATATATTTT. J is TRBJ1-3 and V is TRBV7-9, with D hard to call. The V end lost 5 bases, the J end lost 8 bases, and 19 bases lay between the germline ends. CDR3 length equals 15 residues. The germline V gene encodes CDR1 SEHNR and CDR2 FQNEAQ (reference sequence).

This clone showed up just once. The DNA of the CDR3 is TGTGCCTGCGCTGGAGGGCTCCTGACTGAAGCTTTCTTT. Amino acid sequence: CACAGGLLTEAFF. V and J are TRBV6-5 and TRBJ1-1; D is unclear. The CDR3 loop spans 13 amino acids. Germline loops: CDR1 MNHEY, CDR2 SVGAGI. The V gene lost 11 bases and the J gene lost 5 bases, with 18 bases spanning the gap.

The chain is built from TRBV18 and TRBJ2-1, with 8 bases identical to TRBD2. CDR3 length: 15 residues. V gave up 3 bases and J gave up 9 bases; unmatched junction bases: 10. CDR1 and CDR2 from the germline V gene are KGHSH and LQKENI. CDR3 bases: TGTGCCAGCTCACCCTCCTCATCCCGGGAGGGTGAGCAGTTCTTC. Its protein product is CASSPSSSREGEQFF.

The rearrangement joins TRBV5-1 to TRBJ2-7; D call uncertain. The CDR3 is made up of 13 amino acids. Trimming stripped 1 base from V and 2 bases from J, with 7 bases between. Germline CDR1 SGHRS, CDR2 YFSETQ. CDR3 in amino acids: CASSLNTAYEQYF. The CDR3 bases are TGCGCCAGCAGCTTGAACACCGCCTACGAGCAGTACTTC.

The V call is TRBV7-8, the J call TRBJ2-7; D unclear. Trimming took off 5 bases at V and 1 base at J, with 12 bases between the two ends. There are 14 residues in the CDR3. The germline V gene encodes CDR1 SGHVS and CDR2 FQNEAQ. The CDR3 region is CASSPGRRSYEQYF. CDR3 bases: TGTGCCAGCAGCCCCGGCCGCAGGTCCTACGAGCAGTACTTC.

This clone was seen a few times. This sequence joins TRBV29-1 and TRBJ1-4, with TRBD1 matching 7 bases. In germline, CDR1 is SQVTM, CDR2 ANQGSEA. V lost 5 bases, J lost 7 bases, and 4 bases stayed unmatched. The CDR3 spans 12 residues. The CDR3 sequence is CSVLTGTEKLFF. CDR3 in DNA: TGCAGCGTTCTGACAGGGACTGAAAAACTGTTTTTT.

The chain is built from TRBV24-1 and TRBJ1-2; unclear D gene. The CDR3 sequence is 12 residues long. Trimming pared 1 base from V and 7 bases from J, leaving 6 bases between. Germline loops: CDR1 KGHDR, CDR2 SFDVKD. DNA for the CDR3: TGTGCCACCAGTGATTTTATGAGTGGCTACACCTTC. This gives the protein CATSDFMSGYTF.

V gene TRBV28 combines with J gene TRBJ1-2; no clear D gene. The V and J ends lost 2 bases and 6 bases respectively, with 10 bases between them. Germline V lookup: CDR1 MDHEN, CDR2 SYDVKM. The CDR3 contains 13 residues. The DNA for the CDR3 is TGTGCCAGCAGTTTAGGAGCCCATGATGGCTACACCTTC. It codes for CASSLGAHDGYTF.